This paragraph reports one TCR beta chain. The junction shows a germline mismatch at one end, possibly a read error. TCRdb keeps only in-frame clones here, not all; method: immunoSEQ multiplex PCR. This table holds 550,000 to 750,000 clones, around 95% found once. CDR3 size: 13 residues. Germline-derived CDR1 and CDR2 are MDHEN and SYDVKM. This specimen belongs to a study of shared clonotypes between healthy human individuals. It was CD45RO-negative cells, positively selected for CCR7, that made up naive CD8 cells, with terminally differentiated effector memory CD45RA+ cells excluded. This receptor was taken from a woman aged 30 to 39 in good health. This rearrangement joins TRBV28 to TRBJ1-1; D is perhaps TRBD1 (5 bases). The sample comprised naive CD8+ T cells sorted from blood. The CDR3: CASSLEGNTEALF. The CDR3 bases are TGTGCCAGCAGTTTAGAGGGGAACACTGAAGCTCTCTTT.